The 29 T cell receptor beta chains presented below share a single source sample, sequenced in a study of long-term antiretroviral therapy in people with HIV. Researchers ran immunoSEQ v3.0 at survey level. Clones were read by immunoSEQ multiplex PCR, and TCRdb kept only the in-frame ones, dropping some. The data contain about 30,000 clones, approximately 85% of them singletons. This material consisted of unsorted PBMCs, taken 3 years after starting antiretroviral therapy. The origin of the receptors is a man aged 35-49 years with HIV.

This chain uses TRBV27 with TRBJ1-1, with a tentative D call TRBD1 (6 bases). Germline V lookup: CDR1 MNHEY, CDR2 SMNVEV (reference sequence). The CDR3 loop spans 14 amino acids. V was cut by 1 base and J by 6 bases, with 12 bases left in between. The CDR3 nucleotides read TGTGCCAGCAGTTTATATGGCAGGGGATCTGAAGCTTTCTTT. Translating it yields CASSLYGRGSEAFF.

The V call is TRBV27, the J call TRBJ1-1; D unresolved. Germline CDR1 and CDR2: MNHEY and SMNVEV (reference sequence). Trimming pared 4 bases from V and 6 bases from J, leaving 9 bases between. This CDR3 has 12 residues. The CDR3 here is CASSSSGAEAFF. The CDR3 nucleotides read TGTGCCAGCAGTTCCTCAGGCGCTGAAGCTTTCTTT.

The chain couples TRBV11-1 to TRBJ2-5, with 7 bases fitting TRBD1. Germline lookup yields CDR1 SGHAT and CDR2 FQDESV (reference sequence). The V and J ends lost 0 bases and 2 bases, in that order; junction bases with no gene match: 6. The CDR3 contains 16 residues. The CDR3 protein is CASSLATTGPQETQYF. The CDR3 coding sequence is TGTGCCAGCAGCTTAGCAACGACAGGGCCACAAGAGACCCAGTACTTC.

V is TRBV7-8 and J is TRBJ1-1, with TRBD1 identical over 7 bases. This CDR3 has 15 residues. The germline V gene encodes CDR1 SGHVS and CDR2 FQNEAQ. With V trimmed by 1 base and J by 5 bases, 7 bases remained unmatched. CDR3 nucleotides: TGTGCCAGCAGCTTAGTGGCAGGGGGTAGTACTGAAGCTTTCTTT. Translation gives CASSLVAGGSTEAFF.

The chain uses TRBV5-6 and TRBJ1-2; TRBD1 agrees at 7 bases. CDR3 length: 15 amino acids. After removal of 4 bases from V and 2 bases from J, the junction contained 8 bases not matched to a gene. Germline-derived CDR1 and CDR2 are SGHDT and YYEEEE. CDR3 DNA sequence: TGTGCCAGCAGCCCGCTTCCGACAGGGAACTATGGCTACACCTTC. Translation gives CASSPLPTGNYGYTF.

The rearrangement links TRBV5-5 to TRBJ1-3, with D unresolved. V was pared by 2 bases and J by 0 bases, with 12 bases between. Germline values: CDR1 SGHKS, CDR2 YYEKEE (reference sequence). This CDR3 contains 16 residues. CDR3 region: CASSFEVNPSGNTIYF. The CDR3, as DNA: TGTGCCAGCAGCTTCGAGGTTAACCCCTCTGGAAACACCATATATTTT.

The rearrangement links TRBV7-2 to TRBJ2-3; 13 nucleotides agree with TRBD2. This CDR3 spans 16 amino acids. V shed 6 bases and J 4 bases; nucleotides not matched to a gene: 7. Germline V lookup: CDR1 SGHTA, CDR2 FQGNSA. CDR3 nucleotides: TGTGCCAGCAGGCCTACTAGCGGGGGGGCCCCAGATACGCAGTATTTT. Amino acids: CASRPTSGGAPDTQYF.

The chain is built from TRBV5-6 and TRBJ2-2; D is perhaps TRBD2 (5 bases). The CDR3 loop spans 16 amino acids. Germline V gene sequence: CDR1 SGHDT, CDR2 YYEEEE. The V and J ends lost 0 bases and 2 bases respectively, with 11 bases between them. CDR3 protein: CASSLDWGVNTGELFF. The CDR3 coding sequence is TGTGCCAGCAGCTTGGACTGGGGAGTCAACACCGGGGAGCTGTTTTTT.

DNA for the CDR3: TGTGCCAGTAGTATAGGACAGTCTGGAAACACCATATATTTT. This sequence encodes CASSIGQSGNTIYF. The chain joins TRBV19 to TRBJ1-3; D possibly corresponds to TRBD1 (5 bases). This CDR3 spans 14 amino acids. Germline CDR1 is LNHDA and CDR2 is SQIVND (reference sequence). Trimming shortened V by 1 base and J by 1 base, and 5 bases separated the two germline ends.

This clone showed up just once. CDR3 in amino acids: CASTGQGATGELFF. The CDR3 nucleotides read TGTGCCAGTACGGGGCAGGGGGCCACCGGGGAGCTGTTTTTT. The V and J genes are TRBV19 and TRBJ2-2, with 8 positions matching TRBD1. CDR3 length: 14 amino acids. V lost 7 bases to trimming and J lost 4 bases; unmatched junction nucleotides: 5. The germline V gene encodes CDR1 LNHDA and CDR2 SQIVND (reference sequence).

The V and J genes are TRBV2 and TRBJ2-3, with D perhaps matching TRBD2 (5 bases). The length of the CDR3 is 14 residues. The V gene lost 4 bases and the J gene lost 4 bases, with 12 bases spanning the gap. The germline gives CDR1 SNHLY, CDR2 FYNNEI. CDR3 region: CASSVSGNSDTQYF. CDR3 DNA: TGTGCCAGCAGTGTTTCCGGGAACTCAGATACGCAGTATTTT.

This clone has just a few counts. The genes are TRBV5-1 and TRBJ1-5, with a weak D call TRBD1 (5 bases). Trimming removed 4 bases from V and 6 bases from J, with 11 bases in between. CDR1 is SGHRS and CDR2 is YFSETQ in the germline V gene. CDR3 length: 13 residues. The CDR3 nucleotides are TGCGCCAGCAGCAACGGGGCTGGTCAGCCCCAGCATTTT. As protein: CASSNGAGQPQHF.

This sequence joins TRBV13 and TRBJ2-1, with a weak D call TRBD2 (6 bases). The V gene's germline CDR1 is PRHDT and CDR2 FYEKMQ (reference sequence). This CDR3 region has 19 residues. The germline V and J ends were trimmed by 4 bases and 2 bases, with 24 bases remaining between them. The CDR3 nucleotides read TGTGCCAGCAGCTCCCGCTCTTCGGGGGACGCCATCCCCTACAATGAGCAGTTCTTC. Encoded protein: CASSSRSSGDAIPYNEQFF.

The chain couples TRBV7-9 to TRBJ2-1, with D maybe TRBD1 (6 bases). CDR3 length equals 13 residues. The V end lost 2 bases, the J end lost 15 bases, and 17 bases lay between the germline ends. Germline V CDR1 and CDR2: SEHNR, FQNEAQ (reference sequence). The DNA of the CDR3 is TGTGCCAGCAGCTTATCCCAACAGGGCCCCCGGTTCTTC. This translates into CASSLSQQGPRFF.

This clone showed up just a few times. The genes are TRBV6-5 and TRBJ2-5; D possibly corresponds to TRBD2 (5 bases). Germline V gives CDR1 MNHEY, CDR2 SVGAGI. The V end was cut by 0 bases, the J end by 2 bases, with 10 bases between. The CDR3 consists of 15 residues. The CDR3 DNA reads TGTGCCAGCAGTTACTCGGGCAGCGGACAAGAGACCCAGTACTTC. Translated: CASSYSGSGQETQYF.

This clone has more than one count but fewer than ten. The chain carries TRBV6-5 and TRBJ2-7, with TRBD2 identical over 12 bases. V was clipped by 5 bases and J by 4 bases; unmatched bases: 3. Germline values: CDR1 MNHEY, CDR2 SVGAGI. The CDR3 spans 14 residues. The DNA for the CDR3 is TGTGCCAGCAGTCGGACTAGCGGGATTTACGAGCAGTACTTC. It encodes CASSRTSGIYEQYF.

The chain recombines TRBV12-2 with TRBJ2-7; the table's TRBD2 call for D was not verified on the DNA. TRBV12-2 is marked as a pseudogene. There are 16 residues in the CDR3. CDR3 in amino acids: CASRLVPPGGLHEQYF. As DNA, the CDR3 is TGTGCAAGTCGCTTAGTACCCCCTGGCGGACTGCACGAGCAGTACTTC.

The V call is TRBV7-2, the J call TRBJ2-7, with 13 bases matching TRBD2. CDR3 size: 18 residues. V lost 4 bases and J lost 0; bases outside the gene matches: 9. The V gene's germline CDR1 is SGHTA and CDR2 FQGNSA. DNA of the CDR3: TGTGCCAGCAGCTATCGGACTAGCGGGGGAGTGAGCTCCTACGAGCAGTACTTC. Translation: CASSYRTSGGVSSYEQYF.

This chain joins TRBV30 and TRBJ1-1; 10 bases line up with TRBD1. The CDR3 loop spans 15 amino acids. CDR1 GTSNPN and CDR2 SVGIG come from the germline V gene (reference sequence). J gave up 1 base and V 3 bases, and 5 bases lay outside the gene matches. CDR3 residues: CAWRRQGAQNTEAFF. The CDR3 bases are TGTGCCTGGAGGCGACAGGGGGCACAGAACACTGAAGCTTTCTTT.

The rearrangement links TRBV9 to TRBJ2-3, with D possibly matching TRBD2 (5 bases). V gave up 0 bases and J gave up 5 bases, with 7 bases separating them. This CDR3 has 13 residues. Germline loops: CDR1 SGDLS, CDR2 YYNGEE. The CDR3 DNA follows: TGTGCCAGCAGCGTAGAAGAGGGAGATACGCAGTATTTT. Its protein product is CASSVEEGDTQYF.

The gene calls are TRBV5-1 and TRBJ2-5; a weak D match, TRBD1 (6 bases). Germline-derived CDR1 and CDR2 are SGHRS and YFSETQ. V gave up 0 bases and J gave up 1 base, with 10 bases separating them. This CDR3 region has 15 residues. The CDR3 DNA is TGCGCCAGCAGCTTGGAGAGGGGGATCCAAGAGACCCAGTACTTC. Translating it yields CASSLERGIQETQYF.

In this sample, this clone turned up a few times. In DNA form, the CDR3 reads TGTGCCAGCAGCGCGACTAGCGGGACTCGCGAGCAGTACTTC. As protein: CASSATSGTREQYF. The chain combines TRBV9 with TRBJ2-7; 11 positions agree with TRBD2. The CDR3 consists of 14 residues. V shed 3 bases, J shed 6 bases, and the junction held 5 bases outside the gene matches. Germline values: CDR1 SGDLS, CDR2 YYNGEE.

The chain combines TRBV2 with TRBJ2-6; the D is unclear. V was shortened by 4 bases and J by 2 bases, with 6 bases between the two germline ends. Germline assignment: CDR1 SNHLY and CDR2 FYNNEI. CDR3 length: 14 residues. The DNA for the CDR3 is TGTGCCAGCAGTGTACAGCCTGGGGCCAACGTCCTGACTTTC. It is translated as CASSVQPGANVLTF.

The rearrangement joins TRBV9 to TRBJ1-4; no clear D gene. The CDR3 covers 15 residues. Germline V gene lookup returns CDR1 SGDLS and CDR2 YYNGEE. Deletions cut 5 bases from V and 8 bases from J, with 19 bases between. CDR3 nucleotides: TGTGCCAGCAGTCCGGAGGGAGCCTTAAAGGAAAAACTGTTTTTT. It translates to CASSPEGALKEKLFF.

The chain combines TRBV7-8 with TRBJ2-1; 9 bases fit TRBD2. The V segment lost 0 bases and the J segment 4 bases; nucleotides outside the gene matches: 4. This CDR3 spans 16 amino acids. The germline V gene has CDR1 SGHVS and CDR2 FQNEAQ. CDR3 in DNA: TGTGCCAGCAGCTTAGCGCTCAGCGGGGGGTACAATGAGCAGTTCTTC. Amino acid sequence: CASSLALSGGYNEQFF.

The V gene is TRBV9, the J gene TRBJ2-1; no clear D gene. Trimming took off 3 bases at V and 8 bases at J, with 15 bases between the two ends. The CDR3 contains 14 residues. Germline loops: CDR1 SGDLS, CDR2 YYNGEE. The CDR3 protein is CASSGSWGGDEQFF. Written as DNA, the CDR3 is TGTGCCAGCAGCGGGTCCTGGGGTGGTGATGAGCAGTTCTTC.

This chain uses TRBV5-1 with TRBJ1-1; D not certain. V lost 3 bases and J 1 base, leaving 10 bases between the germline ends. CDR1 SGHRS and CDR2 YFSETQ come from the germline V gene. The CDR3 runs to 14 residues. CDR3 in amino acids: CASSSDRGNTEAFF. CDR3 DNA sequence: TGCGCCAGCAGCTCTGATCGGGGGAACACTGAAGCTTTCTTT.

The rearrangement joins TRBV4-1 to TRBJ1-5; the D gene is possibly TRBD1 (6 bases). The CDR3 covers 15 residues. Trimming removed 2 bases at V and 8 bases at J, with 16 bases between. The V gene's germline CDR1 is MGHRA and CDR2 YSYEKL. CDR3 nucleotides: TGCGCCAGCAGCCAACTGACAGGTCCGAATAAGCCCCAGCATTTT. It encodes CASSQLTGPNKPQHF.

The V gene is TRBV7-3, the J gene TRBJ2-1, with 10 bases fitting TRBD2. After removal of 5 bases from V and 2 bases from J, the junction contained 3 bases not matched to a gene. The CDR3 sequence is 15 residues long. The V gene's germline CDR1 is SGHTA and CDR2 FQGTGA. Here the CDR3 reads CASSMSGGAYNEQFF. The CDR3 DNA sequence: TGTGCCAGCAGCATGAGCGGGGGGGCCTACAATGAGCAGTTCTTC.